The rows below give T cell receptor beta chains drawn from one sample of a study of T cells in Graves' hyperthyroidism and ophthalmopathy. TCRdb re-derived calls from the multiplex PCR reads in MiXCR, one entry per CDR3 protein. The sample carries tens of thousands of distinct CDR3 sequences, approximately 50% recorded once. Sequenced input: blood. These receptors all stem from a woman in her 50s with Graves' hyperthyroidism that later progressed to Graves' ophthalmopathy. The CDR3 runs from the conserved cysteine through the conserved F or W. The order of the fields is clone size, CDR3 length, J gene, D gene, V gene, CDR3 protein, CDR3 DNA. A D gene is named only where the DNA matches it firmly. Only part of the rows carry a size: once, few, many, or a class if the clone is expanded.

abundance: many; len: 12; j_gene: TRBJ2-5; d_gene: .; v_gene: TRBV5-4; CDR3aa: CASSGPQDTQYF; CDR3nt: TGTGCCAGCAGCGGCCCGCAAGATACCCAGTACTTC
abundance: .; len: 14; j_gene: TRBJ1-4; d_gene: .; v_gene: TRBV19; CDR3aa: CASSPLGSVEKLFF; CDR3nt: TGTGCCAGTAGTCCTCTCGGGTCCGTGGAAAAACTGTTTTTT
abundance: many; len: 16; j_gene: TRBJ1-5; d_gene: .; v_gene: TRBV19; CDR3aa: CASIEARGWGNQPQHF; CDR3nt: TGTGCCAGTATAGAGGCTAGGGGCTGGGGCAATCAGCCCCAGCATTTT
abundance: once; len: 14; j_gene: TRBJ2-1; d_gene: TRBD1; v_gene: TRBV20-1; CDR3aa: CSASRDRDYNEQFF; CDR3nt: TGCAGTGCTAGCCGGGACAGGGACTACAATGAGCAGTTCTTC
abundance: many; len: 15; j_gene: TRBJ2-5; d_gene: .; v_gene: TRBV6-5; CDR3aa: CASSYGIGSGETQYF; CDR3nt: TGTGCCAGCAGTTACGGGATAGGGTCCGGAGAGACCCAGTACTTC
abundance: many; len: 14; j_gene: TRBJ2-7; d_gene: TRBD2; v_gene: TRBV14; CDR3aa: CASSQDGRSYEQYF; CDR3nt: TGTGCCAGCAGCCAAGACGGGAGGTCCTACGAGCAGTACTTC
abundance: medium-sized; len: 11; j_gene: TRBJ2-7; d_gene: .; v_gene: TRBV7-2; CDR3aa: CASSLEYEQYF; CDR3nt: TGTGCCAGCAGCTTAGAGTACGAGCAGTACTTC
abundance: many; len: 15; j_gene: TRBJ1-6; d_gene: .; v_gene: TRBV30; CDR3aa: CAWSRSKVGSSPLHF; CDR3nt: TGTGCCTGGAGTAGGTCGAAAGTGGGTAGTTCACCCCTCCACTTT
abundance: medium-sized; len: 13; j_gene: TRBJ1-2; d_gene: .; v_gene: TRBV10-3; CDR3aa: CAILGRETGGYTF; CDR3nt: TGTGCCATCCTGGGCCGGGAGACCGGTGGCTACACCTTC
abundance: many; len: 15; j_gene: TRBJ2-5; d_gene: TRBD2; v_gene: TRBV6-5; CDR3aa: CASSYFLGGLETQYF; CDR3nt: TGTGCCAGCAGTTACTTCCTCGGGGGGTTGGAGACCCAGTACTTC
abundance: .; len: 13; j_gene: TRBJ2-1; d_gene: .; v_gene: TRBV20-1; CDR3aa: CSASGSFYNEQFF; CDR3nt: TGCAGTGCTAGCGGGAGCTTCTACAATGAGCAGTTCTTC
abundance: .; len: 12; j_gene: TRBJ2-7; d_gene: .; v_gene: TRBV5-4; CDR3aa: CASSLAPYDQYF; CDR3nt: TGTGCCAGCAGCCTGGCGCCCTACGACCAGTACTTC
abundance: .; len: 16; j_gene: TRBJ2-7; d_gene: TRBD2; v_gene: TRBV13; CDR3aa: CASSLKLAGEPEEQYF; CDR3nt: TGTGCCAGCAGCCTTAAACTAGCGGGAGAACCGGAGGAGCAGTACTTC
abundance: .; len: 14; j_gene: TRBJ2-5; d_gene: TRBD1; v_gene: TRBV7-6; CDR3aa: CAGSLVGQWETQYF; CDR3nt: TGTGCCGGCAGCTTGGTGGGACAGTGGGAGACCCAGTACTTC
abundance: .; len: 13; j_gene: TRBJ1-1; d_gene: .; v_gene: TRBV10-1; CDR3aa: CASSEGELAEAFF; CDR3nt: TGCGCCAGCAGTGAAGGGGAGCTGGCTGAAGCTTTCTTT
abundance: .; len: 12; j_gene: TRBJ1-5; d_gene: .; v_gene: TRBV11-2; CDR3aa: CASSFVPGPQHF; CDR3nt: TGTGCCAGCAGCTTTGTCCCAGGGCCCCAGCATTTT
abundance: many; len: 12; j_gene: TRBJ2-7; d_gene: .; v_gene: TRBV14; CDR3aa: CASSLTRYEQYF; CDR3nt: TGTGCCAGCAGCCTGACGAGATACGAGCAGTACTTC
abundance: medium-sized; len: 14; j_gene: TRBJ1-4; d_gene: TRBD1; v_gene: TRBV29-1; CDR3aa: CSVALGTDYEKLFF; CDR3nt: TGCAGCGTAGCGCTCGGGACAGACTATGAAAAACTGTTTTTT
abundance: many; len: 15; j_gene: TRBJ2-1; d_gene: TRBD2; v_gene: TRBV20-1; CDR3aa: CSVTRGLAGWNEQFF; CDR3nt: TGCAGTGTCACGAGGGGACTAGCGGGATGGAATGAGCAGTTCTTC
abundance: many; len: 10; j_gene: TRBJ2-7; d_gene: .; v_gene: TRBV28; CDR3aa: CASSSDEQYF; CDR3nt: TGTGCCAGCAGTTCCGACGAGCAGTACTTC
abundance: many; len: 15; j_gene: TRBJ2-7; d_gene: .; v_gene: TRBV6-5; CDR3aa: CASSYAPAPVYEQYF; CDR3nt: TGTGCCAGCAGTTACGCGCCCGCCCCGGTATACGAGCAGTACTTC
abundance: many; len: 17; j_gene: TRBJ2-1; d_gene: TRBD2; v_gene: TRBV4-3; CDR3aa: CASSRGTGLAGEGEQFF; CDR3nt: TGCGCCAGCAGCCGCGGCACGGGACTAGCGGGAGAAGGTGAGCAGTTCTTC
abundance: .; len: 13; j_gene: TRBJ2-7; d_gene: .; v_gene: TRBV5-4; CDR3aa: CASSFQEGQEQYF; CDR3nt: TGTGCCAGCAGCTTTCAGGAGGGTCAAGAGCAGTACTTC
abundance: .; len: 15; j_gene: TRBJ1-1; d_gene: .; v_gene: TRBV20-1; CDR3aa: CSAKSWNRMNTEAFF; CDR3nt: TGCAGTGCTAAGAGTTGGAACAGAATGAACACTGAAGCTTTCTTT
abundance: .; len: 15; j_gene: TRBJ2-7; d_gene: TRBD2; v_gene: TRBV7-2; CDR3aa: CASSLALAGGYEQYF; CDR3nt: TGTGCCAGCAGCTTAGCACTAGCGGGAGGTTACGAGCAGTACTTC
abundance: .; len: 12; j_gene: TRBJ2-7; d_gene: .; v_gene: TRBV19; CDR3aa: CASSSLYTQQYF; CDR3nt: TGTGCCAGTAGTAGTCTGTACACTCAGCAGTACTTC
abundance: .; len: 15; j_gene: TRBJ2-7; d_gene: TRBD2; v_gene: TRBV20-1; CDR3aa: CSARGQSGGPREQYF; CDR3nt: TGCAGTGCTAGAGGCCAGTCGGGAGGGCCCAGGGAGCAGTACTTC
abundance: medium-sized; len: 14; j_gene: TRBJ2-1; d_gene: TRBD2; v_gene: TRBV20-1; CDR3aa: CSALTSGTVNEQFF; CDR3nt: TGCAGTGCTCTAACTAGCGGGACTGTCAATGAGCAGTTCTTC
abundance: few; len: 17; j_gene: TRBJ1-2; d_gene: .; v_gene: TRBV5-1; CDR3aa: CASSRRTAGLTNYGYTF; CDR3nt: TGCGCCAGCAGCAGAAGGACAGCGGGGCTTACTAACTATGGCTACACCTTC
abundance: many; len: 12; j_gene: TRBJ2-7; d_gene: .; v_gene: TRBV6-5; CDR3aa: CASSLRLGEQYF; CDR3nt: TGTGCCAGCAGTCTCCGTTTGGGCGAGCAGTACTTC
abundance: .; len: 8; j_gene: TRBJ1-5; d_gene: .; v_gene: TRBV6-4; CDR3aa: CASSPRHF; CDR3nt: TGTGCCAGCAGCCCGAGGCATTTT
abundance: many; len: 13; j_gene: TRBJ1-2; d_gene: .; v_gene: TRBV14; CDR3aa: CASSRDSSGGYTF; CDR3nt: TGTGCCAGCAGCCGAGACAGTTCGGGCGGCTACACCTTC
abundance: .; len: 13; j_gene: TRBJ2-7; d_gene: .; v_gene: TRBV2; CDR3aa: CASSRGFSYEQYF; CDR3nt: TGTGCCAGTTCGAGGGGTTTCTCCTACGAGCAGTACTTC
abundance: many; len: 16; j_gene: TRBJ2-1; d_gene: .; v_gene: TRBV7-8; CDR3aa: CASSPPSLRSYNEQFF; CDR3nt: TGTGCCAGCAGCCCCCCTAGTCTCCGCTCCTACAATGAGCAGTTCTTC
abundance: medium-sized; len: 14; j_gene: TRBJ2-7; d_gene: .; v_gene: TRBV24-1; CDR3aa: CATRKGGAPYEQYF; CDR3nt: TGTGCCACCAGAAAGGGTGGGGCCCCCTACGAGCAGTACTTC
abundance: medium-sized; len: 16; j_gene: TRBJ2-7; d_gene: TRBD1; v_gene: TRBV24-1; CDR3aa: CATSAQTGDGSYEQYF; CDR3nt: TGTGCCACCAGTGCCCAGACAGGGGACGGCTCCTACGAGCAGTACTTC
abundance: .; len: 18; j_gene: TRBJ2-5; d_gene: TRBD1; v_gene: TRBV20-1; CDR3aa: CGAVPFAGTGSSRGTQYF; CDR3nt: TGCGGTGCTGTACCTTTCGCCGGGACAGGGAGTTCACGAGGGACCCAGTACTTC
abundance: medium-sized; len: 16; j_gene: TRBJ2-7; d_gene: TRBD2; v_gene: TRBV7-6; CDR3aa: CASSRGTSGNLYEQYF; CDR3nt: TGTGCCAGCAGTCGTGGGACTAGCGGGAATCTCTACGAGCAGTACTTC
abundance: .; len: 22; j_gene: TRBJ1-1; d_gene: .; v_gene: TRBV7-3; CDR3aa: CASSFYICSASDWRRGHRTAFF; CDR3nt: .
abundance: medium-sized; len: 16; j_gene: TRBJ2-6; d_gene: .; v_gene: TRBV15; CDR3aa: CATSRARDAGANVLTF; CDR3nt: TGTGCCACCAGCAGAGCAAGAGATGCTGGGGCCAACGTCCTGACTTTC
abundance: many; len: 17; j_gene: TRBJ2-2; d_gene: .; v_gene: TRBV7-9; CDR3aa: CASSLWEPDRNTGELFF; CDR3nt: TGTGCCAGCAGCTTATGGGAACCTGACCGGAACACCGGGGAGCTGTTTTTT
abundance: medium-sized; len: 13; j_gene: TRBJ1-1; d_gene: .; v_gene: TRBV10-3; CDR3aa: CATHMAGDTEAFF; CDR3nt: TGTGCCACGCACATGGCAGGGGACACTGAAGCTTTCTTT
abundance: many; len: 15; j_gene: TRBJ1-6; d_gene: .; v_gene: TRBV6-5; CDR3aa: CASSYGLFRGSPLHF; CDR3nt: TGTGCCAGCAGTTACGGCCTTTTCCGAGGCTCACCCCTCCACTTT
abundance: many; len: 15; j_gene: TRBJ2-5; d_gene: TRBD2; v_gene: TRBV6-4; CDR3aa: CASKVSGRPEETQYF; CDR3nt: TGTGCCAGCAAGGTTAGCGGGAGGCCCGAGGAGACCCAGTACTTC
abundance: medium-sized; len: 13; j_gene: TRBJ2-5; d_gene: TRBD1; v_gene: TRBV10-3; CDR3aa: CAIRQGGGETQYF; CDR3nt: TGTGCCATCAGACAAGGGGGCGGGGAGACCCAGTACTTC
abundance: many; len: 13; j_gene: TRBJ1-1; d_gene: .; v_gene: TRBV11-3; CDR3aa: CASSFSQGDEAFF; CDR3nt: TGTGCCAGCAGCTTCTCCCAGGGAGATGAAGCTTTCTTT
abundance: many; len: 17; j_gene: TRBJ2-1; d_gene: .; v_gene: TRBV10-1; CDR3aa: CASSGQQGWSPHGEQFF; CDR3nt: TGCGCCAGCAGTGGGCAACAGGGTTGGAGTCCACACGGTGAGCAGTTCTTC